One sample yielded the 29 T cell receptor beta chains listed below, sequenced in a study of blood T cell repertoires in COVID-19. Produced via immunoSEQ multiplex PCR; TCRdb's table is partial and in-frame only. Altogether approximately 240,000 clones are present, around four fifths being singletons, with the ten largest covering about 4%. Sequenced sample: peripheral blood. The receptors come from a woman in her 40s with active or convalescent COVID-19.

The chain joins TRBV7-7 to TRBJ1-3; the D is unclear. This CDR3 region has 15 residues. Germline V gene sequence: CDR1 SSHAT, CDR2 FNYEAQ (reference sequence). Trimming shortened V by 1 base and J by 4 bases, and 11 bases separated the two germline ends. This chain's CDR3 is CASSLDLSPGNTIYF. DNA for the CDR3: TGTGCCAGCAGCTTAGATCTCAGTCCGGGAAACACCATATATTTT.

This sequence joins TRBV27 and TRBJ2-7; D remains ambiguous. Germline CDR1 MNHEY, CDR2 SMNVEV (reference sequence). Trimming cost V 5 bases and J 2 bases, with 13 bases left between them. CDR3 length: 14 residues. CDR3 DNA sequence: TGTGCCAGCAGTCCGCGTAAAGTCGCCTACGAGCAGTACTTC. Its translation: CASSPRKVAYEQYF.

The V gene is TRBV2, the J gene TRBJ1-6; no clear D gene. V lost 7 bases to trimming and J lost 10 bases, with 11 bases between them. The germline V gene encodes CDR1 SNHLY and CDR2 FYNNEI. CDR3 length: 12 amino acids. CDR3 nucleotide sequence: TGTGCCAGCACCTCAACAGAATCACCCCTCCACTTT. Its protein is CASTSTESPLHF.

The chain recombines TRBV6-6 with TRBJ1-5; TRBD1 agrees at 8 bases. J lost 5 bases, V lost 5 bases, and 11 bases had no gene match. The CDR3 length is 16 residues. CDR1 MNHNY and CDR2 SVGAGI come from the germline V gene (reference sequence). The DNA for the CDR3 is TGTGCCAGCAGTCTCTCGAGGACAGGGCTCGATCAGCCCCAGCATTTT. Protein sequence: CASSLSRTGLDQPQHF.

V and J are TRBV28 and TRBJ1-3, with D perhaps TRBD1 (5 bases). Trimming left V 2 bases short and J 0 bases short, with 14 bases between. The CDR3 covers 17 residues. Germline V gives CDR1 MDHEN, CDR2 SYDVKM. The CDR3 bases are TGTGCCAGCAGTTTAAGCTATGCTAGGGGCTCTGGAAACACCATATATTTT. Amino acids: CASSLSYARGSGNTIYF. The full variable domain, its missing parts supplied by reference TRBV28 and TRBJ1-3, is DVKVTQSSRYLVKRTGEKVFLECVQDMDHENMFWYRQDPGLGLRLIYFSYDVKMKEKGDIPEGYSVSREKKERFSLILESASTNQTSMYLCASSLSYARGSGNTIYFGEGSWLTVV.

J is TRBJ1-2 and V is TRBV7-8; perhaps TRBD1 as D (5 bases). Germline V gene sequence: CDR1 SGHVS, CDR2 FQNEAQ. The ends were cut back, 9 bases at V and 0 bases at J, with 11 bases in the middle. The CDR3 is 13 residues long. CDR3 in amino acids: CASVGQTNYGYTF. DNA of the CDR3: TGTGCCAGTGTAGGACAAACTAACTATGGCTACACCTTC.

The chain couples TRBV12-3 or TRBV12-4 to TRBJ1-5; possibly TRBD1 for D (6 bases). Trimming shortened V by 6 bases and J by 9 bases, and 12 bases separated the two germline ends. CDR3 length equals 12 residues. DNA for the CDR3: TGTGCCAGCAGGGGGGCTCAGGCGCCCCAGCATTTT. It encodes CASRGAQAPQHF.

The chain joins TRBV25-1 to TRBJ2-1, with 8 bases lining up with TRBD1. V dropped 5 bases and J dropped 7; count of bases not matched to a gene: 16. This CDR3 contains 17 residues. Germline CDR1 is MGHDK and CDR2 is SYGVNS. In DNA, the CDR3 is TGTGCCAGCAGTACTCCACATTACAGGGGGAGGTTGAATGAGCAGTTCTTC. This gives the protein CASSTPHYRGRLNEQFF.

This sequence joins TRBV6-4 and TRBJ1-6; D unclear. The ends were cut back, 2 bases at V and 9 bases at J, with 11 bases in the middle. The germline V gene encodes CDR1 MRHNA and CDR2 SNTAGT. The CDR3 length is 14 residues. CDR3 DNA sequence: TGTGCCAGCAGTGACGACGGGAGCGGTTCACCCCTCCACTTT. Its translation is CASSDDGSGSPLHF.

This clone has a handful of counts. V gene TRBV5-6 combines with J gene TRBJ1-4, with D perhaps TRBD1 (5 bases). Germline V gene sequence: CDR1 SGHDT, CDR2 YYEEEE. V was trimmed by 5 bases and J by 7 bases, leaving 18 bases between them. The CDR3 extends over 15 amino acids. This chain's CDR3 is CASSSAGLSGEKLFF. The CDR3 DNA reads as TGTGCCAGCAGTTCAGCGGGGCTTTCCGGTGAAAAACTGTTTTTT.

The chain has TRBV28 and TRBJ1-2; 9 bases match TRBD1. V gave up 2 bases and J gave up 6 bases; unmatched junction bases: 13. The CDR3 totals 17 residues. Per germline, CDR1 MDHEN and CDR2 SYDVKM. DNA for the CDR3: TGTGCCAGCAGTTTACCCGGGACAGGGTTTAGTCCCGATGGCTACACCTTC. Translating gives CASSLPGTGFSPDGYTF.

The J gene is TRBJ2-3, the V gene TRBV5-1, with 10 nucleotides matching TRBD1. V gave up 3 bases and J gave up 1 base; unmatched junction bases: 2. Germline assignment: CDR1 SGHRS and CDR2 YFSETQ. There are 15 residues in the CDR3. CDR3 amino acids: CASSSGQGGTDTQYF. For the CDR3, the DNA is TGCGCCAGCAGCTCCGGACAGGGGGGCACAGATACGCAGTATTTT.

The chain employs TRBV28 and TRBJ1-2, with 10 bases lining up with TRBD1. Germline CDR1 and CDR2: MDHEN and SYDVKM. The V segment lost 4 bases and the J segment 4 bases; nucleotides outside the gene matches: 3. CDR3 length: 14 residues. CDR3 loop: CASSSGQGGYGYTF. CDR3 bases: TGTGCCAGCAGTTCCGGACAGGGGGGCTATGGCTACACCTTC.

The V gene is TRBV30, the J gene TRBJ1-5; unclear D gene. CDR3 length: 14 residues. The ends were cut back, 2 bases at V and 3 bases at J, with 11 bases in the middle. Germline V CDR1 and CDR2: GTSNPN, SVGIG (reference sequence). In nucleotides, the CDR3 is TGTGCCTGGAGTCTCAGGCAGTTCAATCAGCCCCAGCATTTT. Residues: CAWSLRQFNQPQHF.

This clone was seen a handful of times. CDR3 amino acids: CASSLGRGGGALSSYEQYF. The CDR3, as DNA: TGTGCCAGCAGCTTAGGGAGGGGTGGGGGAGCCCTTTCCTCCTACGAGCAGTACTTC. The chain couples TRBV11-2 to TRBJ2-7; TRBD2 is a possible D gene (6 bases). The germline V gene has CDR1 SGHAT and CDR2 FQNNGV. With 1 base removed from V and 0 bases from J, the gap between germline ends came to 22 bases. The CDR3 loop spans 19 amino acids.

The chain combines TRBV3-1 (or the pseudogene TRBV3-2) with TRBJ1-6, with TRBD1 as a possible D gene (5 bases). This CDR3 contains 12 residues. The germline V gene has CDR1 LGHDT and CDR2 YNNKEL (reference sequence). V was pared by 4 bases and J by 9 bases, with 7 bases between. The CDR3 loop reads CASSPGGSPLHF. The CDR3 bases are TGTGCCAGCAGCCCGGGGGGTTCACCCCTCCACTTT.

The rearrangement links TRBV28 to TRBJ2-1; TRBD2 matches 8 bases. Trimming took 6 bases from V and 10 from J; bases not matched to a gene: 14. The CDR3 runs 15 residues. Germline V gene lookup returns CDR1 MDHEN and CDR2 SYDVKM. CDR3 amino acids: CASRLTGGALREQFF. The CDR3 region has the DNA TGTGCCAGCAGGTTGACGGGGGGGGCCCTCCGGGAGCAGTTCTTC.

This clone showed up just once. CDR3 sequence: CASSLGLAGYTDTQYF. The CDR3 DNA reads as TGTGCCAGCAGCTTAGGGCTAGCGGGTTACACAGATACGCAGTATTTT. The chain links TRBV11-3 to TRBJ2-3; TRBD2 matches 8 bases. The CDR3 covers 16 residues. The junction had 5 bases not matched to a gene; V was cut back by 1 base and J by 2 bases. CDR1 is SGHNT and CDR2 is YENEEA in the germline V gene.

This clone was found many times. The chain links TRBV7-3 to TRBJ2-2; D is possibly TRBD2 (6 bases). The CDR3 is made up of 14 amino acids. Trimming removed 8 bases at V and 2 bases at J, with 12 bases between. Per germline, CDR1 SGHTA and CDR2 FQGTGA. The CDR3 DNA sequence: TGTGCCAGCGGGCGGGACCTAAACACCGGGGAGCTGTTTTTT. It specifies CASGRDLNTGELFF.

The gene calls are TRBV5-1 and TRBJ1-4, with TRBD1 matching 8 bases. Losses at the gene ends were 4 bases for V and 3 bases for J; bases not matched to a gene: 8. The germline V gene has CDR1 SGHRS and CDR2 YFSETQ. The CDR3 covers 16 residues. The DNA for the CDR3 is TGCGCCAGCAGCAACGGACAGGGACGGCCTAATGAAAAACTGTTTTTT. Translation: CASSNGQGRPNEKLFF.

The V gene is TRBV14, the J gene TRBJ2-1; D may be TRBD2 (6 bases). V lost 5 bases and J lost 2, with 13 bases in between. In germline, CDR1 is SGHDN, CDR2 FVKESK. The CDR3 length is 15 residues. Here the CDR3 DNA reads TGTGCCAGCAGCAAGGGACTGCACACCTACAATGAGCAGTTCTTC. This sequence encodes CASSKGLHTYNEQFF.

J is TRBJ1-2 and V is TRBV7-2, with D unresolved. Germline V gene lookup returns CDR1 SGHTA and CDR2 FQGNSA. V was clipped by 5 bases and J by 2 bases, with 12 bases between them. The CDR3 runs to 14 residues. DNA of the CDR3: TGTGCCAGCAGCCCAAACCCAGGCAACTATGGCTACACCTTC. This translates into CASSPNPGNYGYTF.

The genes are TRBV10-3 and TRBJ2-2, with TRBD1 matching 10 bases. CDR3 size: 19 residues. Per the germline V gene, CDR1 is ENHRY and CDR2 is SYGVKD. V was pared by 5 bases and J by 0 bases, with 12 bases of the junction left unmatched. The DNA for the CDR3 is TGTGCCATCAGTCGACCGGGACAGGGGTCCTACACGAACACCGGGGAGCTGTTTTTT. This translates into CAISRPGQGSYTNTGELFF.

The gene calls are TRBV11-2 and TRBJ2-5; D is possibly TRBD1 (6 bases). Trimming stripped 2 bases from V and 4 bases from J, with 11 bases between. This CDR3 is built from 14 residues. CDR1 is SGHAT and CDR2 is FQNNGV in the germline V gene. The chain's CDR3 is CASSLRTEIETQYF. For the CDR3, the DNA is TGTGCCAGCAGCTTAAGGACAGAGATAGAGACCCAGTACTTC.

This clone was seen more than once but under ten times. CDR3 in amino acids: CATSKGPGDSYNEQFF. In DNA form, the CDR3 reads TGTGCCACCAGTAAAGGGCCAGGGGACTCCTACAATGAGCAGTTCTTC. This chain joins TRBV24-1 and TRBJ2-1, with a possible D match to TRBD1 (6 bases). Trimming stripped 6 bases from V and 0 bases from J, with 14 bases between. Germline V CDR1 and CDR2: KGHDR, SFDVKD. This CDR3 has 16 residues.

Written as DNA, the CDR3 is TGTGCCAGCAGCCCTCCTAGAGTCGGGAGCACAGATACGCAGTATTTT. Translated: CASSPPRVGSTDTQYF. The chain employs TRBV11-2 and TRBJ2-3; the D is unclear. The germline V and J ends were trimmed by 5 bases and 0 bases, with 15 bases remaining between them. Per germline, CDR1 SGHAT and CDR2 FQNNGV. The CDR3 has 16 residues.

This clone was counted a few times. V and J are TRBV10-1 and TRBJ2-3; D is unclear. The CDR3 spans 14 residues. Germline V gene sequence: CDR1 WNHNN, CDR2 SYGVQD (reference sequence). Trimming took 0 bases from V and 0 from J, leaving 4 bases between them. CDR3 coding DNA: TGCGCCAGCAGTGAGTCCCCTAGCACAGATACGCAGTATTTT. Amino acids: CASSESPSTDTQYF.

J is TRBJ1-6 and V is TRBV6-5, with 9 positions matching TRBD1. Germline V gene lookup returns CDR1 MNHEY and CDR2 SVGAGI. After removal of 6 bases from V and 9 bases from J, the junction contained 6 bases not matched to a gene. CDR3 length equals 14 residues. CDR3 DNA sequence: TGTGCCAGCAGACTTACAGGGGGCGGTTCACCCCTCCACTTT. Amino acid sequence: CASRLTGGGSPLHF.

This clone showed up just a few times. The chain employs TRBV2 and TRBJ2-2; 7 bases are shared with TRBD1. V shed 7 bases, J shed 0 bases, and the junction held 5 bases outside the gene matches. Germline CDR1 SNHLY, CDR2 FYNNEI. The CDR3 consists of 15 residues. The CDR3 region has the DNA TGTGCCAGCACCCTGGACAGGACGAACACCGGGGAGCTGTTTTTT. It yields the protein CASTLDRTNTGELFF.